The clone carrying this T cell receptor (beta chain) came up many times. Amplified TCR beta CDR3 regions came from RNA transcripts. An initial round of RT-PCR targeting the TCR CDR3 relied on the HTBI primer set. TCRdb used MiXCR to reprocess the multiplex PCR reads, holding one entry per CDR3 protein. Of approximately 400,000 distinct CDR3 sequences detected, around 16% appear once; the ten largest clones hold 7.7%. This record belongs to a study of T cells in Graves' hyperthyroidism and ophthalmopathy. V was shortened by 1 base and J by 2 bases, with 12 bases between the two germline ends. Germline V gene lookup returns CDR1 LGHNA and CDR2 YNFKEQ. CDR3 length equals 15 residues.

The TCR was taken from a woman aged 18-29 years with Graves' hyperthyroidism. The sample consisted of blood. J is TRBJ2-7 and V is TRBV4-2; D is ambiguous. CDR3 in DNA: TGTGCCAGCAGCCAAGCGGGTGTAGCAGCCTACGAGCAGTACTTC. Amino acids: CASSQAGVAAYEQYF.